One and the same sample provided the 16 T cell receptor beta chains below, sequenced in a study of T and B cells in COVID-19 patients. BIOMED2 TRB-A/B primer pools were used in multiplex TRB PCR. MiXCR, applied by TCRdb to the multiplex PCR reads, yields one record per CDR3 protein. The repertoire includes 7,000 or so distinct CDR3 sequences, approximately 24% of them detected once, and around 10% sits in the top ten. Blood genomic DNA input for TRB amplification was roughly 220-500 ng. Source material: blood. Every receptor here comes from a human donor with active COVID-19.

The V and J genes are TRBV29-1 and TRBJ2-1, with TRBD2 matching over 12 bases. After removal of 6 bases from V and 8 bases from J, the junction contained 5 bases not matched to a gene. This CDR3 is 13 amino acids long. Germline V gene sequence: CDR1 SQVTM, CDR2 ANQGSEA. The CDR3 loop is CSVATSGSDEQFF. Here the CDR3 DNA reads TGCAGCGTCGCGACTAGCGGGAGTGATGAGCAGTTCTTC.

This clonotype was seen more than once but under ten times. The gene calls are TRBV30 and TRBJ2-7; D not certain. Germline V gives CDR1 GTSNPN, CDR2 SVGIG (reference sequence). V lost 2 bases to trimming and J lost 5 bases, with 13 bases between them. The CDR3 has 13 amino acids. The CDR3 here is CAWSSRVDNEQYF. CDR3 in DNA: TGTGCCTGGAGTTCCCGTGTTGACAACGAGCAGTACTTC.

The CDR3 loop reads CATSGTGTGFNQPQHF. In DNA form, the CDR3 reads TGTGCCACCAGCGGAACCGGGACAGGGTTCAATCAGCCCCAGCATTTT. The V gene is TRBV15, the J gene TRBJ1-5; 9 bases agree with TRBD1. Germline lookup yields CDR1 LNHNV and CDR2 YYDKDF (reference sequence). The CDR3 has 16 amino acids. V lost 5 bases, J lost 3 bases, and 8 bases stayed unmatched.

In its sample, this clonotype was seen a few times. The chain recombines TRBV6-1 with TRBJ1-2; TRBD1 might be the D (5 bases). Germline values: CDR1 MNHNS, CDR2 SASEGT. V was clipped by 11 bases and J by 0 bases, with 13 bases between them. The CDR3 totals 13 residues. For the CDR3, the DNA is TGTGCCGGACAAGCGCGAGCTAACTATGGCTACACCTTC. As protein: CAGQARANYGYTF.

The J gene is TRBJ2-5, the V gene TRBV5-1; the match to TRBD2 covers 10 bases. CDR1 SGHRS and CDR2 YFSETQ come from the germline V gene. The CDR3 length is 16 residues. Losses at the gene ends were 4 bases for V and 5 bases for J; bases not matched to a gene: 11. CDR3 region: CASSPVASGSRETQYF. The DNA of the CDR3 is TGCGCCAGCAGCCCGGTTGCTAGCGGGAGCCGGGAGACCCAGTACTTC.

This clonotype has more than one count but fewer than ten. J is TRBJ2-2 and V is TRBV14; no clear D gene. With 0 bases removed from V and 5 bases from J, the gap between germline ends came to 10 bases. The germline V gene has CDR1 SGHDN and CDR2 FVKESK. The CDR3 extends over 15 amino acids. CDR3 coding DNA: TGTGCCAGCAGCCAAGATTTGGCAGGAACCGGGGAGCTGTTTTTT. Translating it yields CASSQDLAGTGELFF.

By frequency in the sample, this clonotype is medium-sized. The chain recombines TRBV11-3 with TRBJ2-1, with D hard to call. The CDR3 has 15 amino acids. Germline-derived CDR1 and CDR2 are SGHNT and YENEEA. Between the trimmed V and J ends, which lost 1 base and 5 bases, there was a span of 12 bases. The CDR3 coding sequence is TGTGCCAGCAGCTTAGCTTGGTCGGGCAACAATGAGCAGTTCTTC. It specifies CASSLAWSGNNEQFF. Variable domain in full (rest from reference TRBV11-3 and TRBJ2-1): EAGVVQSPRYKIIEKKQPVAFWCNPISGHNTLYWYLQNLGQGPELLIRYENEEAVDDSQLPKDRFSAERLKGVDSTLKIQPAELGDSAVYLCASSLAWSGNNEQFFGPGTRLTVL.

This clonotype is deemed large. This rearrangement joins TRBV19 to TRBJ2-2; 9 nucleotides align to TRBD1. The V segment lost 4 bases and the J segment 4 bases; nucleotides outside the gene matches: 10. The CDR3 has 17 residues. Germline values: CDR1 LNHDA, CDR2 SQIVND (reference sequence). CDR3 protein: CASSRERTGGGTGELFF. As DNA, the CDR3 is TGTGCCAGTAGTAGAGAACGCACAGGGGGCGGCACCGGGGAGCTGTTTTTT.

This chain links TRBV20-1 with TRBJ2-3; TRBD2 agrees at 11 bases. Germline loops: CDR1 DFQATT, CDR2 SNEGSKA (reference sequence). The trim removed 5 bases at V and 6 bases at J, leaving 4 bases unmatched. The length of the CDR3 is 13 residues. Here the CDR3 reads CSAVAGGLDTQYF. The CDR3 DNA is TGCAGTGCTGTAGCGGGAGGGCTGGATACGCAGTATTTT.

This clonotype came up a few times. This sequence joins TRBV20-1 and TRBJ2-7; 8 bases fit TRBD2. The J segment lost 3 bases and the V segment lost 1 base, leaving 5 bases of the junction unmatched. CDR3 length: 14 amino acids. The germline CDR1 and CDR2 sequences are DFQATT and SNEGSKA (reference sequence). The CDR3 spells CSARGASGLYEQYF. The CDR3 DNA follows: TGCAGTGCTAGAGGGGCTAGCGGGCTCTACGAGCAGTACTTC.

This clonotype has just a few counts. The J gene is TRBJ1-1, the V gene TRBV20-1; a weak D match, TRBD1 (5 bases). The CDR3 length is 15 residues. Trimming pared 2 bases from V and 2 bases from J, leaving 15 bases between. Germline V gene data show CDR1 as DFQATT and CDR2 as SNEGSKA (reference sequence). CDR3 amino acids: CSARRAPTVNTEAFF. The CDR3 DNA is TGCAGTGCTAGAAGAGCCCCGACAGTCAACACTGAAGCTTTCTTT.

The chain joins TRBV11-3 to TRBJ1-2, with D hard to call. Looked up from germline, CDR1 is SGHNT and CDR2 is YENEEA. The CDR3 runs to 14 residues. The germline V and J ends were trimmed by 0 bases and 5 bases, with 10 bases remaining between them. CDR3 coding DNA: TGTGCCAGCAGCTTAGATGGGCAGACTTATGGCTACACCTTC. This sequence encodes CASSLDGQTYGYTF.

This clonotype counts as medium-sized. This chain uses TRBV11-3 with TRBJ2-2; tentative D call: TRBD2 (6 bases). CDR1 SGHNT and CDR2 YENEEA come from the germline V gene. The CDR3 spans 19 residues. V was clipped by 1 base and J by 2 bases, with 20 bases between them. The CDR3 is CASSLVAGLAYKNTGELFF. CDR3 bases: TGTGCCAGCAGCTTAGTTGCGGGGCTAGCATACAAAAACACCGGGGAGCTGTTTTTT.

Within the sample, this clonotype is medium-sized. The chain combines TRBV6-5 with TRBJ2-7, with TRBD1 identical over 9 bases. The CDR3 has 15 amino acids. Germline CDR1 reads MNHEY; CDR2 reads SVGAGI. The V gene end was trimmed by 2 bases and the J gene end by 3 bases; junction bases not matched to a gene: 5. The CDR3 DNA sequence: TGTGCCAGCAGTTACCCCGGGACAGGGTTCTACGAGCAGTACTTC. It encodes CASSYPGTGFYEQYF.

The V and J genes are TRBV6-1 and TRBJ2-7; 10 bases agree with TRBD2. CDR3 length: 16 residues. V gave up 5 bases and J gave up 1 base; unmatched junction bases: 8. CDR1 is MNHNS, CDR2 SASEGT, per germline. Here the CDR3 DNA reads TGTGCCAGCAGTTACCCTAGCGGGAGAGGGTCCTACGAGCAGTACTTC. Translating it yields CASSYPSGRGSYEQYF.

In this sample, this clonotype turned up a few times. The rearrangement links TRBV7-9 to TRBJ2-1, with 9 bases fitting TRBD2. Germline V CDR1 and CDR2: SEHNR, FQNEAQ (reference sequence). The trim removed 5 bases at V and 9 bases at J, leaving 11 bases unmatched. CDR3 size: 15 residues. The CDR3 spells CASSAPGTSKREQFF. CDR3 nucleotides: TGTGCCAGCAGCGCCCCCGGGACTAGCAAGCGTGAGCAGTTCTTC. The full variable domain, its missing parts supplied by reference TRBV7-9 and TRBJ2-1, is DTGVSQNPRHKITKRGQNVTFRCDPISEHNRLYWYRQTLGQGPEFLTYFQNEAQLEKSRLLSDRFSAERPKGSFSTLEIQRTEQGDSAMYLCASSAPGTSKREQFFGPGTRLTVL.